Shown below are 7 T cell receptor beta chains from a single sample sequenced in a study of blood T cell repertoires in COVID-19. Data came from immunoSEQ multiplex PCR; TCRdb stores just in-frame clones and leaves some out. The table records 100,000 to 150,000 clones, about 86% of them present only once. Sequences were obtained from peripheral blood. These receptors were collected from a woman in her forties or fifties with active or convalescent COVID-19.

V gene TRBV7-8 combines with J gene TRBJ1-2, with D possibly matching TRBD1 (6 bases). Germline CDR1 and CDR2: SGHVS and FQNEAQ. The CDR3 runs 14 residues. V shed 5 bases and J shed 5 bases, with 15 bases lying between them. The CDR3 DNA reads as TGTGCCAGCAGCCCAAGACTGGGACAATATGGCTACACCTTC. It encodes CASSPRLGQYGYTF. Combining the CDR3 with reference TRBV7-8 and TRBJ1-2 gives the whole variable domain GAGVSQSPRYKVAKRGQDVALRCDPISGHVSLFWYQQALGQGPEFLTYFQNEAQLDKSGLPSDRFFAERPEGSVSTLKIQRTQQEDSAVYLCASSPRLGQYGYTFGSGTRLTVV.

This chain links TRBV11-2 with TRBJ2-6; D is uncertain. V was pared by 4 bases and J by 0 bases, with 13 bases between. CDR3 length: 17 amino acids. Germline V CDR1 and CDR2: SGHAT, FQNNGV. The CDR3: CASSSFPLSSGANVLTF. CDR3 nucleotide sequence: TGTGCCAGCAGCTCCTTCCCGCTGAGCTCTGGGGCCAACGTCCTGACTTTC.

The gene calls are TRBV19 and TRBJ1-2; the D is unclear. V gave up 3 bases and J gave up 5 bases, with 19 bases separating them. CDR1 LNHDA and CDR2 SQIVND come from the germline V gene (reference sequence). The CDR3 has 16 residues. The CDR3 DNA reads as TGTGCCAGTAGTATCGGTTGGGCCGCGTTCAGTTATGGCTACACCTTC. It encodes CASSIGWAAFSYGYTF.

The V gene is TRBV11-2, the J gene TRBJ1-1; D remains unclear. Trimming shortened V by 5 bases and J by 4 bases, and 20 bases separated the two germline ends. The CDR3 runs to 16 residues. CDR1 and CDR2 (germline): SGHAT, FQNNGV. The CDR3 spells CASSPRLGSEGTEAFF. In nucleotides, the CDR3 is TGTGCCAGCAGCCCCCGTTTGGGATCGGAGGGCACTGAAGCTTTCTTT.

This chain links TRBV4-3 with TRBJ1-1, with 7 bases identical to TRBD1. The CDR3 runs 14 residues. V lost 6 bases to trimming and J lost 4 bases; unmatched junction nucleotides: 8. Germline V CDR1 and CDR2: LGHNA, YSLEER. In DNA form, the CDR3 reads TGCGCCAGCAGTCGCTCCGACAGGGCCACTGAAGCTTTCTTT. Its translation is CASSRSDRATEAFF.

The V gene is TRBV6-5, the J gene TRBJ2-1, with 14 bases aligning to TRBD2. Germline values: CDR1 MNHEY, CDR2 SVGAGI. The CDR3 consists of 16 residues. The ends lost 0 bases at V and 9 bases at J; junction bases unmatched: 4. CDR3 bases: TGTGCCAGCAGTTACTCGACTAGCGGGAGGGCTTTTGAGCAGTTCTTC. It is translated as CASSYSTSGRAFEQFF.

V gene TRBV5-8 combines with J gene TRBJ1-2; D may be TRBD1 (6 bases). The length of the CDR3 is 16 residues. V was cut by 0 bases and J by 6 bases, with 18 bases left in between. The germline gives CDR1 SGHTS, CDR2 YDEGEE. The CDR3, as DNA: TGTGCCAGCAGCTTGGAAGGGGGTCGGGGGGCGCATGGCTACACCTTC. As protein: CASSLEGGRGAHGYTF.